This TCR beta chain originates from a study of beta chain features in type 1 diabetes. For the study at large: Across the samples, approximately 110,000,000 sorted cells were examined in total.

As regards this clone: Its specificity is not known.

Reverse transcribing all isolated RNA meant expressed TCRB transcripts were sequenced. TCRdb keeps only in-frame clones here, not all; method: immunoSEQ multiplex PCR. This sample has approximately 120,000 clones, with roughly 17% found just once. The germline V gene has CDR1 GTSNPN and CDR2 SVGIG (reference sequence). The CDR3 consists of 16 residues. V lost 4 bases, J lost 4 bases, and 13 bases stayed unmatched. The study, taken as a whole, reports: VDJ junctions from type 1 diabetes patients carried fewer insertions and larger deletions. Shorter TCRB CDR3s, moderately but significantly so, were found in Type 1 diabetes patients in all four CD4+ subsets.

The sequencing sample was made of central memory CD4+ T cells from blood. V is TRBV30 and J is TRBJ2-3, with 8 bases identical to TRBD2. This sequence was found in a young man with type 1 diabetes. The CDR3 nucleotides read TGTGCCTGGACTCCGGAGAGGCGGGGGGCTTCAGATACGCAGTATTTT. It yields the protein CAWTPERRGASDTQYF.